The next 27 T cell receptor beta chains were all read from a single sample in a study of cytomegalovirus exposure and HLA in healthy donors. PCR amplification relied on 60 Vbeta primers (plus 13 Jbeta primers). Clones were sequenced by immunoSEQ multiplex PCR, and TCRdb holds only the in-frame ones, with some missing. The table lists 100,000 to 150,000 clones, approximately 80% of them singletons. Sample: PBMCs. Source of these receptors: a man aged 45 to 65 in good health and CMV-seronegative.

The CDR3 DNA reads TGTGCCAGCAGCTTTGACAGGGTGAATTCCTACGAGCAGTACTTC. Translation: CASSFDRVNSYEQYF. This sequence joins TRBV7-2 and TRBJ2-7, with TRBD1 matching 7 bases. CDR3 length equals 15 residues. The V gene's germline CDR1 is SGHTA and CDR2 FQGNSA. V dropped 3 bases and J dropped 1; count of bases not matched to a gene: 6.

The J gene is TRBJ2-2, the V gene TRBV7-2; D uncertain. With 3 bases removed from V and 4 bases from J, the gap between germline ends came to 18 bases. From germline, CDR1 is SGHTA and CDR2 FQGNSA. The CDR3 covers 17 residues. CDR3 amino acids: CASSLLALRSGTGELFF. The CDR3 nucleotides read TGTGCCAGCAGCTTGTTGGCTCTCCGTTCGGGCACCGGGGAGCTGTTTTTT.

This sequence joins TRBV6-6 and TRBJ1-1; TRBD1 might be the D (5 bases). CDR1 is MNHNY and CDR2 is SVGAGI in the germline V gene (reference sequence). The length of the CDR3 is 11 residues. V lost 7 bases, J lost 6 bases, and 9 bases lay in between. CDR3 in amino acids: CASTRVSEAFF. The CDR3 DNA reads as TGTGCCAGCACCAGGGTCTCTGAAGCTTTCTTT.

V usage is TRBV5-1 and J usage is TRBJ2-1, with D tentatively TRBD2 (5 bases). The germline V gene encodes CDR1 SGHRS and CDR2 YFSETQ. The V end lost 2 bases, the J end lost 7 bases, and 13 bases lay between the germline ends. The CDR3 has 14 residues. This chain's CDR3 is CASSFMGPGNEQFF. As DNA, the CDR3 is TGCGCCAGCAGCTTTATGGGCCCGGGGAATGAGCAGTTCTTC.

The chain links TRBV30 to TRBJ1-1; a possible D gene is TRBD1 (5 bases). The V end lost 3 bases, the J end lost 5 bases, and 10 bases lay between the germline ends. Per germline, CDR1 GTSNPN and CDR2 SVGIG (reference sequence). This CDR3 has 12 amino acids. CDR3 bases: TGTGCCTGGAGCAGGGTCCGAACTGAAGCTTTCTTT. Protein product: CAWSRVRTEAFF.

This chain uses TRBV4-3 with TRBJ2-1; D gene unclear. V was trimmed by 0 bases and J by 10 bases, leaving 13 bases between them. This CDR3 comprises 14 residues. Germline CDR1 reads LGHNA; CDR2 reads YSLEER. Here the CDR3 DNA reads TGCGCCAGCAGCCAAGATGTATATAGAAGCGAGCAGTTCTTC. It specifies CASSQDVYRSEQFF.

This chain links TRBV11-1 with TRBJ1-6, with a possible D match to TRBD1 (5 bases). With 5 bases removed from V and 7 bases from J, the gap between germline ends came to 12 bases. Germline-derived CDR1 and CDR2 are SGHAT and FQDESV (reference sequence). This CDR3 region has 14 residues. Here the CDR3 reads CASSGRGNNSPLHF. The DNA of the CDR3 is TGTGCCAGCAGCGGTCGGGGGAACAATTCACCCCTCCACTTT.

The rearrangement links TRBV4-2 to TRBJ1-2; 7 positions match TRBD1. The V and J ends lost 1 base and 4 bases, in that order; junction bases with no gene match: 3. The CDR3 has 14 residues. Per germline, CDR1 LGHNA and CDR2 YNFKEQ. CDR3 DNA sequence: TGTGCCAGCAGCCAAGGACAGGGCTCCTATGGCTACACCTTC. Translated: CASSQGQGSYGYTF.

This chain uses TRBV9 with TRBJ2-7; D perhaps matches TRBD1 (6 bases). The CDR3 runs to 13 residues. Trimming took 3 bases from V and 4 from J, leaving 11 bases between them. The V gene's germline CDR1 is SGDLS and CDR2 YYNGEE. The CDR3, as DNA: TGTGCCAGCAGCGCTGGGGACACTTACGAGCAGTACTTC. It codes for CASSAGDTYEQYF.

This clone was seen a handful of times. This rearrangement joins TRBV4-1 to TRBJ1-4; 7 bases agree with TRBD1. The CDR3 consists of 16 residues. The V and J ends lost 5 bases and 8 bases, in that order; junction bases with no gene match: 14. CDR1 is MGHRA, CDR2 YSYEKL, per germline. CDR3 sequence reads: CASSTKSTGIQEKLFF. CDR3 nucleotide sequence: TGCGCCAGCAGCACGAAATCGACAGGGATCCAAGAAAAACTGTTTTTT.

The gene calls are TRBV9 and TRBJ2-7; no firm D call. V was trimmed by 4 bases and J by 2 bases, leaving 10 bases between them. CDR1 is SGDLS and CDR2 is YYNGEE in the germline V gene. This CDR3 has 13 amino acids. The CDR3 here is CASSPGAAYEQYF. The DNA of the CDR3 is TGTGCCAGCAGCCCCGGAGCTGCCTACGAGCAGTACTTC.

The V call is TRBV4-2, the J call TRBJ2-2; 11 bases agree with TRBD2. V gave up 8 bases and J gave up 6 bases; unmatched junction bases: 11. This CDR3 contains 16 residues. Germline V lookup: CDR1 LGHNA, CDR2 YNFKEQ. The chain's CDR3 is CASGNSGGASAGELFF. The CDR3, as DNA: TGTGCCAGCGGTAATAGCGGGGGGGCCTCGGCCGGGGAGCTGTTTTTT.

V and J are TRBV5-5 and TRBJ2-1; 10 nucleotides line up with TRBD1. The CDR3 loop spans 15 amino acids. Germline lookup yields CDR1 SGHKS and CDR2 YYEKEE (reference sequence). Trimming at V came to 5 bases and at J to 3 bases, leaving 5 bases not matched to a gene. DNA of the CDR3: TGTGCCAGCAGTGAGGGACAGGGGCACTACAATGAGCAGTTCTTC. It is translated as CASSEGQGHYNEQFF.

This clone was seen a handful of times. The sample has other DNA sequences that encode this CDR3 too. The chain combines TRBV28 with TRBJ2-1; D is possibly TRBD1 (6 bases). Looked up from germline, CDR1 is MDHEN and CDR2 is SYDVKM. Trimming shortened V by 4 bases and J by 2 bases, and 6 bases separated the two germline ends. The CDR3 runs 13 residues. This chain's CDR3 is CASSSGAYNEQFF. The DNA of the CDR3 is TGTGCCAGCAGTTCAGGGGCCTACAATGAGCAGTTCTTC.

J is TRBJ2-1 and V is TRBV19; D call uncertain. Trimming left V 6 bases short and J 8 bases short, with 11 bases between. CDR1 is LNHDA, CDR2 SQIVND, per germline (reference sequence). This CDR3 is 12 amino acids long. CDR3 sequence reads: CASRRPPHEQFF. CDR3 nucleotides: TGTGCCAGTAGGCGCCCTCCCCATGAGCAGTTCTTC.

V and J are TRBV27 and TRBJ2-3, with 14 bases identical to TRBD2. Germline loops: CDR1 MNHEY, CDR2 SMNVEV (reference sequence). The CDR3 covers 18 residues. V gave up 5 bases and J gave up 1 base; unmatched junction bases: 8. The CDR3 DNA sequence: TGTGCCAGCAGTCCAGGACAGGGACTAGCGGGGGGCACAGATACGCAGTATTTT. This translates into CASSPGQGLAGGTDTQYF.

The rearrangement joins TRBV27 to TRBJ1-6; maybe TRBD1 (6 bases). Germline V CDR1 and CDR2: MNHEY, SMNVEV (reference sequence). The CDR3 contains 17 residues. Trimming cost V 5 bases and J 0 bases, with 14 bases left between them. The CDR3: CASSQGRGVSYNSPLHF. For the CDR3, the DNA is TGTGCCAGCAGTCAAGGGAGGGGGGTCTCCTATAATTCACCCCTCCACTTT.

The chain combines TRBV7-8 with TRBJ1-1; D not certain. V was trimmed by 4 bases and J by 4 bases, leaving 10 bases between them. This CDR3 has 13 amino acids. CDR1 SGHVS and CDR2 FQNEAQ come from the germline V gene. This CDR3 is CASSSAGSTEAFF. The DNA for the CDR3 is TGTGCCAGCAGCTCTGCAGGCTCCACTGAAGCTTTCTTT.

The chain carries TRBV6-1 and TRBJ2-7; TRBD1 matches 9 bases. The CDR3 contains 15 residues. Germline assignment: CDR1 MNHNS and CDR2 SASEGT. The J segment lost 6 bases and the V segment lost 3 bases, leaving 9 bases of the junction unmatched. CDR3 nucleotide sequence: TGTGCCAGCAGTGATTGGACAGGGGAATTCAGCGAGCAGTACTTC. It translates to CASSDWTGEFSEQYF.

The chain carries TRBV4-1 and TRBJ1-5; 8 nucleotides line up with TRBD1. Germline-derived CDR1 and CDR2 are MGHRA and YSYEKL. The junction had 7 bases not matched to a gene; V was cut back by 0 bases and J by 6 bases. The CDR3 is 16 residues long. The CDR3 sequence is CASSQETGASSQPQHF. CDR3 bases: TGCGCCAGCAGCCAAGAGACAGGGGCCTCAAGTCAGCCCCAGCATTTT.

This sequence joins TRBV6-6 and TRBJ1-1; 8 bases agree with TRBD1. The V gene end was trimmed by 2 bases and the J gene end by 5 bases; junction bases not matched to a gene: 10. This CDR3 is 16 amino acids long. Germline V gene lookup returns CDR1 MNHNY and CDR2 SVGAGI (reference sequence). CDR3 amino acids: CASSYGPGQGSTEAFF. CDR3 nucleotide sequence: TGTGCCAGCAGTTACGGCCCCGGACAGGGTAGTACTGAAGCTTTCTTT.

This clone was seen once. The genes are TRBV4-1 and TRBJ2-6; D might be TRBD1 (6 bases). The CDR3 extends over 16 amino acids. Germline loops: CDR1 MGHRA, CDR2 YSYEKL. V gave up 2 bases and J gave up 0 bases, with 8 bases separating them. CDR3 protein: CASSQPRGSGANVLTF. The CDR3 DNA reads as TGCGCCAGCAGCCAACCCAGGGGCTCTGGGGCCAACGTCCTGACTTTC.

The chain couples TRBV2 to TRBJ1-4; D is uncertain. Trimming took 6 bases from V and 0 from J, leaving 8 bases between them. This CDR3 contains 14 residues. Germline values: CDR1 SNHLY, CDR2 FYNNEI. The CDR3 DNA reads as TGTGCCAGCAGACTTGTTGCAACTAATGAAAAACTGTTTTTT. Amino acids: CASRLVATNEKLFF. The whole variable domain, remainder taken from reference TRBV2 and TRBJ1-4, is EPEVTQTPSHQVTQMGQEVILRCVPISNHLYFYWYRQILGQKVEFLVSFYNNEISEKSEIFDDQFSVERPDGSNFTLKIRSTKLEDSAMYFCASRLVATNEKLFFGSGTQLSVL.

V and J are TRBV5-6 and TRBJ1-3; 7 bases map to TRBD1. V lost 5 bases and J lost 0; bases outside the gene matches: 8. Germline lookup yields CDR1 SGHDT and CDR2 YYEEEE. This CDR3 is built from 16 residues. The CDR3 here is CASRLQGPVSGNTIYF. CDR3 in DNA: TGTGCCAGCAGATTACAGGGGCCGGTCTCTGGAAACACCATATATTTT.

This clone was detected only once. This chain joins TRBV9 and TRBJ2-2; D is perhaps TRBD2 (6 bases). CDR3 length equals 11 residues. Trimming took off 5 bases at V and 7 bases at J, with 6 bases between the two ends. Per germline, CDR1 SGDLS and CDR2 YYNGEE. The CDR3 spells CASRGGGELFF. CDR3 in DNA: TGTGCCAGCAGGGGGGGCGGGGAGCTGTTTTTT.

This clone was observed a few times. The rearrangement joins TRBV4-3 to TRBJ1-4, with D possibly matching TRBD1 (5 bases). Per germline, CDR1 LGHNA and CDR2 YSLEER. CDR3 length: 14 residues. The germline V and J ends were trimmed by 2 bases and 7 bases, with 11 bases remaining between them. CDR3 loop: CASSQQGFGEKLFF. The CDR3 DNA reads as TGCGCCAGCAGCCAACAGGGTTTCGGTGAAAAACTGTTTTTT.

This clone was counted only a few times. This chain links TRBV19 with TRBJ1-1; D is possibly TRBD1 (5 bases). The CDR3 contains 13 residues. Germline V CDR1 and CDR2: LNHDA, SQIVND (reference sequence). V shed 3 bases and J shed 6 bases, with 11 bases lying between them. The CDR3 spells CASSIKTVAEAFF. CDR3 nucleotides: TGTGCCAGTAGTATTAAGACAGTAGCTGAAGCTTTCTTT.